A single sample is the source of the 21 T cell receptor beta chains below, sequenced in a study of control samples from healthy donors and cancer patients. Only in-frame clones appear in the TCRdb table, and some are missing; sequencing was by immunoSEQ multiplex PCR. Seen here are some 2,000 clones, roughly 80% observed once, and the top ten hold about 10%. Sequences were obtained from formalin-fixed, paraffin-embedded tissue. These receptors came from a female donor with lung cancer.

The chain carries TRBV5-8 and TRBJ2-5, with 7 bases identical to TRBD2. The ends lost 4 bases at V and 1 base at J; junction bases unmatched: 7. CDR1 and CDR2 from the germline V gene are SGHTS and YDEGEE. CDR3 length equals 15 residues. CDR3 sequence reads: CASSLVLAAQETQYF. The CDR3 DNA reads TGTGCCAGCAGCCTAGTCCTAGCGGCCCAAGAGACCCAGTACTTC.

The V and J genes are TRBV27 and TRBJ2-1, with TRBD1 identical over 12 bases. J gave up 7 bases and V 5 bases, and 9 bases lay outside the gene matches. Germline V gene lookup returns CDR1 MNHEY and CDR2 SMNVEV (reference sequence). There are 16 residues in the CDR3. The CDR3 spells CASSPTRDRGLNEQFF. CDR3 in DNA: TGTGCCAGCAGTCCAACCCGGGACAGGGGGCTGAATGAGCAGTTCTTC.

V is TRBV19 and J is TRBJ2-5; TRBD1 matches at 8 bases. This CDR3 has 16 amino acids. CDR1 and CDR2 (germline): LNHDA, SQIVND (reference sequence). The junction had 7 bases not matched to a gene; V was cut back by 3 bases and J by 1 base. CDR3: CASSMVLGQGQETQYF. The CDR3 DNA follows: TGTGCCAGTAGTATGGTACTCGGACAGGGCCAAGAGACCCAGTACTTC.

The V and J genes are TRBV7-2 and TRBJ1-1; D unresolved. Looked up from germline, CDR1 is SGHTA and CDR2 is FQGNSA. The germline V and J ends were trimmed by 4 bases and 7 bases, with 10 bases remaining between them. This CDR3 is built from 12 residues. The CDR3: CASSSYQIEAFF. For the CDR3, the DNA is TGTGCCAGCAGCTCATATCAGATTGAAGCTTTCTTT.

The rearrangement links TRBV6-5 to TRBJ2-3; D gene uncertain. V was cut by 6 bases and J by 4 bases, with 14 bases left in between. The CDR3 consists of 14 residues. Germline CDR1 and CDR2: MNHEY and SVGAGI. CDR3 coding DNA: TGTGCCAGCAGAGCCTTTGCGGCCTCAGATACGCAGTATTTT. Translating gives CASRAFAASDTQYF.

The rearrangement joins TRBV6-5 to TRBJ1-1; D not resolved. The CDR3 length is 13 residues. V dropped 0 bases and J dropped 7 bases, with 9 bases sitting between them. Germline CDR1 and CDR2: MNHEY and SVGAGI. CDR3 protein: CASSYSGFSEAFF. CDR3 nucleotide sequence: TGTGCCAGCAGTTACTCAGGTTTTAGTGAAGCTTTCTTT.

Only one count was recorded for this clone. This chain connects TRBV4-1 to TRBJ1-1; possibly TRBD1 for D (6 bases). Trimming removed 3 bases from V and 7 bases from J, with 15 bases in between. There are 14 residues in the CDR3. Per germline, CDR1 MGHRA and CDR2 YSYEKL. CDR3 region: CASSHPGATNEAFF. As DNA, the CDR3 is TGCGCCAGCAGCCACCCGGGGGCAACGAATGAAGCTTTCTTT.

CDR3 nucleotide sequence: TGTGCCAGCAGTTTGGCGCACTCCTACGAGCAGTACTTC. Its translation is CASSLAHSYEQYF. This chain joins TRBV27 and TRBJ2-7; D unclear. V dropped 3 bases and J dropped 0 bases, with 6 bases sitting between them. The CDR3 loop spans 13 amino acids. CDR1 MNHEY and CDR2 SMNVEV come from the germline V gene (reference sequence).

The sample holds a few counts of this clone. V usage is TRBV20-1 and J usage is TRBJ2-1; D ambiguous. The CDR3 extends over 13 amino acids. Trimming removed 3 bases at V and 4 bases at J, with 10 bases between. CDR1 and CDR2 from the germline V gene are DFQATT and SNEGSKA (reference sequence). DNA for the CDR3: TGCAGTGCTAGTGTAACAGATTACAATGAGCAGTTCTTC. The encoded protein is CSASVTDYNEQFF.

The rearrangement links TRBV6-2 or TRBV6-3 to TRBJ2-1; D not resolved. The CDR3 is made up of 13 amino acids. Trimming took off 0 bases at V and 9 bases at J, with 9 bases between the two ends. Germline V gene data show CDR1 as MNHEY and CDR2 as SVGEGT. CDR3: CASSYSTVGEQFF. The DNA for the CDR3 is TGTGCCAGCAGTTACTCCACAGTGGGTGAGCAGTTCTTC.

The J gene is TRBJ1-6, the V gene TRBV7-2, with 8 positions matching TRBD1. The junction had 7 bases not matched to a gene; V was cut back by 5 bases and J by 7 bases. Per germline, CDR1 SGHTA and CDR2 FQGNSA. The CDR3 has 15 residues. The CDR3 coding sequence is TGTGCCAGCAGCATTAGGGGACAGGAAAATTCACCCCTCCACTTT. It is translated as CASSIRGQENSPLHF.

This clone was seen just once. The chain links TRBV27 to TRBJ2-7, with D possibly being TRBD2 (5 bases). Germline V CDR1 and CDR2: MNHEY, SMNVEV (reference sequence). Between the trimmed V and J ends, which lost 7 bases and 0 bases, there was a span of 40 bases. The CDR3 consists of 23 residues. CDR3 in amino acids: CASMKFPRVFSPLLRRASYEQYF. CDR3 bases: TGTGCCAGCATGAAATTCCCCAGAGTTTTTTCACCCCTTCTACGGCGGGCCTCCTACGAGCAGTACTTC.

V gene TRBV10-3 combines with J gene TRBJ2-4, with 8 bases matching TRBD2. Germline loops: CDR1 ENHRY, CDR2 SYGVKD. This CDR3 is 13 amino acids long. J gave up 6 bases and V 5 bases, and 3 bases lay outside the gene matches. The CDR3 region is CAISREGANIQYF. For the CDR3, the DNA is TGTGCCATCAGTCGGGAGGGCGCAAACATTCAGTACTTC.

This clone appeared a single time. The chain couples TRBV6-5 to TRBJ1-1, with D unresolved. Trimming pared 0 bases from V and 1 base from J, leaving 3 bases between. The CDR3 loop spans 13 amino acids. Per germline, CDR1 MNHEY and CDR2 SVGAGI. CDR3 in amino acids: CASSYSRNTEAFF. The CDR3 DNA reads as TGTGCCAGCAGTTACTCGAGGAACACTGAAGCTTTCTTT.

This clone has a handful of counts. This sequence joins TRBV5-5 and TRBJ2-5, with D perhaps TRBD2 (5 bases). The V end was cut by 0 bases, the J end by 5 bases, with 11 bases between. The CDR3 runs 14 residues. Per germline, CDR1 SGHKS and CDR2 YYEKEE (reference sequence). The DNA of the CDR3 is TGTGCCAGCAGCTTGGAACTAGGGCGGGAGACCCAGTACTTC. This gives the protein CASSLELGRETQYF.

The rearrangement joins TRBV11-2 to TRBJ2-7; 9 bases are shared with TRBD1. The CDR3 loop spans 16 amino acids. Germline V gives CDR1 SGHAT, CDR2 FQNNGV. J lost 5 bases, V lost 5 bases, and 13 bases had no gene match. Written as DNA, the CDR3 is TGTGCCAGCAGCAATCGAGCTAGGACAGGGGTCGACGAGCAGTACTTC. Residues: CASSNRARTGVDEQYF.

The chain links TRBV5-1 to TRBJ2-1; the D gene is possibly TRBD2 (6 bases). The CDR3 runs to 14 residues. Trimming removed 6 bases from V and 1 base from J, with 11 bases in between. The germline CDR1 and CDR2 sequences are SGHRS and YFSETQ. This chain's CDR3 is CASTQDYSYNEQFF. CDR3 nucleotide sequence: TGCGCCAGCACTCAGGACTATTCCTACAATGAGCAGTTCTTC.

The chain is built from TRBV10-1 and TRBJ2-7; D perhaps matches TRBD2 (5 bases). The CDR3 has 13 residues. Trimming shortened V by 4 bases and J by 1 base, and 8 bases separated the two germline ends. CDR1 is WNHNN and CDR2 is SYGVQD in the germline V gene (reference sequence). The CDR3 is CASSGRSSYEQYF. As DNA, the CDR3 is TGCGCCAGCAGTGGGAGGAGTTCCTACGAGCAGTACTTC.

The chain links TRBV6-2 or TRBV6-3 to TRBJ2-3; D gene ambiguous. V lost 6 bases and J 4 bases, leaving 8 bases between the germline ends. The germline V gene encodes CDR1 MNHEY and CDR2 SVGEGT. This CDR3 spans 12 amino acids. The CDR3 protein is CASSPGPDTQYF. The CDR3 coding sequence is TGTGCCAGCAGCCCGGGCCCAGATACGCAGTATTTT.

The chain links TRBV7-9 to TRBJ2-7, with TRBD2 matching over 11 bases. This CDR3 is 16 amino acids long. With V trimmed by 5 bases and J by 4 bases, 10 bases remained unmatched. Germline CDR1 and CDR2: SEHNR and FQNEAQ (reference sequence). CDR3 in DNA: TGTGCCAGCAGCGATATTAGCGGGAGGGAAGCGTACGAGCAGTACTTC. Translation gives CASSDISGREAYEQYF.

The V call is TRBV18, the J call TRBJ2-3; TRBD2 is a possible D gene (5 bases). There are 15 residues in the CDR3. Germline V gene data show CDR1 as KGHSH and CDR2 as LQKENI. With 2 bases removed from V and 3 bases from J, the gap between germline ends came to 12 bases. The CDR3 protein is CASSPGSGRTDTQYF. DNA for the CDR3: TGTGCCAGCTCACCAGGGAGCGGTAGGACAGATACGCAGTATTTT.